This T cell receptor (beta chain) was observed in a study of shared clonotypes between healthy human individuals. As concerns this clone: Its target is not known.

Profiling relied on immunoSEQ multiplex PCR, and the TCRdb table lists in-frame clones only, not all of them. The table lists about 600,000 clones, about 97% of them singletons. Donors had no recently reported acute infections or vaccinations and were HIV-negative. Broader study findings: The researchers took only blood, and tissue repertoires probably look different.

This CDR3 region has 13 residues. Germline lookup yields CDR1 SGHNT and CDR2 YYREEE (reference sequence). Trimming removed 3 bases from V and 3 bases from J, with 7 bases in between. The TCR sequence derives from a woman aged 25-40 years in good health. The sample comprised naive CD4+ T cells sorted from blood. As for subset: CD45RA+ positively selected. The gene calls are TRBV5-4 and TRBJ2-1, with D unresolved. The CDR3 sequence is CASSSQLYNEQFF. CDR3 bases: TGTGCCAGCAGCTCGCAGCTCTACAATGAGCAGTTCTTC.